The rows below give T cell receptor beta chains drawn from one sample of a study of T cells after yellow fever vaccination. TCRdb passed the 5' RACE reads through MiXCR, listing each CDR3 protein once. The profile shows a few hundred thousand distinct CDR3 sequences, 10% to 15% of them singletons. The specimen comprised CD4+ T cells sorted from PBMCs, sampled 45 days after the yellow fever booster vaccination. Source of these receptors: a young man who received the YFV17D yellow fever vaccine. The CDR3 runs from the conserved cysteine through the conserved F or W. The D gene is left open where the match is weak. Not every row has a clone size; where given, it reads once, few, many or a size class.

>TRBD2|few|TRBV19|TRBJ2-7
TGTGCCAGTAGCAGGACTAGCGGAGACGAGCAGTACTTC
CASSRTSGDEQYF
>NA|many|TRBV20-1|TRBJ2-2
TGCAGTGCTAGAGACCCAGCGGCAGCCCGCACCGGGGAGCTGTTTTTT
CSARDPAAARTGELFF
>NA|NA|TRBV5-1|TRBJ2-5
TGCGCCAGCAGGGTGGGCGAAGAGACCCAGTACTTC
CASRVGEETQYF
>TRBD2|NA|TRBV5-1|TRBJ2-5
TGCGCCAGCAGCTTGATCGCGGGAGGCCGGGAGACCCAGTACTTC
CASSLIAGGRETQYF
>NA|NA|TRBV7-9|TRBJ1-2
TGTGCCAGCAGCCTGGGGGGAGCCAGGAGCTATGGCTACACCTTC
CASSLGGARSYGYTF
>NA|once|TRBV12-3/TRBV12-4|TRBJ1-5
TGTGCCAGCAGTTTTGTGGGGTTTGATCAGCCCCAGCATTTT
CASSFVGFDQPQHF
>NA|NA|TRBV24-1|TRBJ2-7
TGTGCCACCAGTGATGGGAAAGGGGGCTCCTACGAGCAGTACTTC
CATSDGKGGSYEQYF
>NA|many|TRBV7-2|TRBJ2-3
TGTGCCAGCAGCTGGGATGGGGGTTCATCCCGAGATACGCAGTATTTT
CASSWDGGSSRDTQYF
>TRBD2|few|TRBV7-9|TRBJ2-3
TGTGCCAGCAGTCGACTAGCGGGGTTGGCAGATACGCAGTATTTT
CASSRLAGLADTQYF
>NA|many|TRBV6-4|TRBJ2-2
TGTGCCAGCAGTGTGGAGCAGGGCTCCGGGGAGCTGTTTTTT
CASSVEQGSGELFF
>TRBD1|NA|TRBV27|TRBJ2-6
TGTGCCAGCAGTTCAGGACAGGGACTCTCTGGGGCCAACGTCCTGACTTTC
CASSSGQGLSGANVLTF
>NA|few|TRBV5-1|TRBJ2-7
TGCGCCAGCAGCGGGCGGGATCGGCAGTACTTC
CASSGRDRQYF